This TCR beta chain derives from a study of cytomegalovirus exposure and HLA in healthy donors. In the PCR, 60 Vbeta and 13 Jbeta primers were used. Assay: immunoSEQ multiplex PCR; the TCRdb copy retains only in-frame clones and omits some. The sample carries 110,000 or so clones, approximately 76% recorded once. Per germline, CDR1 MNHNS and CDR2 SASEGT. The CDR3 spans 13 residues. Study-wide results and limits: The majority of CMV-associated TCR beta chains were reported as apparently HLA-restricted in a later analysis. Beyond CMV serostatus, there was no information to go on about immune exposure.

On this clone: Its specificity is unknown.

The chain links TRBV6-1 to TRBJ2-5; the match to TRBD2 covers 10 bases. The J call may be incorrect, as the DNA end agrees better with TRBJ2-7. The sequenced sample was PBMCs. The TCR originated in a man aged 50-59 years in good health and CMV-seropositive. The CDR3 reads CASTGTSVYEQYF. In nucleotides, the CDR3 is TGTGCCAGCACTGGGACTAGCGTCTACGAGCAGTACTTC.